This T cell receptor (beta chain) was captured in a study of response to subunit inactivated influenza vaccine. Study observations and caveats: The study's authors posited that every seasonal influenza vaccination enlists few new T cells.

This clonotype was seen a few times. Its target is unknown. The CDR3 runs to 14 residues. Trimming left V 7 bases short and J 2 bases short, with 15 bases between. Germline CDR1 reads SGHRS; CDR2 reads YFSETQ. One entry per CDR3 protein results from TCRdb running MiXCR on the RT-PCR reads. Of about 480,000 distinct CDR3 sequences listed, 25% were seen once; the top ten hold approximately 2%. This chain joins TRBV5-1 and TRBJ2-5, with D perhaps TRBD1 or TRBD2 (5 bases each). The TCR sequence derives from a man aged 45 to 65 who received an inactivated influenza vaccine. Sequences were derived from CD4+ T cells sorted from PBMCs, sampled more than 4 days after vaccination. The CDR3 coding sequence is TGCGCCAGCCGTGACAGCGGAGGACAAGAGACCCAGTACTTC. Its protein product is CASRDSGGQETQYF. The whole variable domain, remainder taken from reference TRBV5-1 and TRBJ2-5, is KAGVTQTPRYLIKTRGQQVTLSCSPISGHRSVSWYQQTPGQGLQFLFEYFSETQRNKGNFPGRFSGRQFSNSRSEMNVSTLELGDSALYLCASRDSGGQETQYFGPGTRLLVL.